The entry below describes one T cell receptor (beta chain). No antigen is known for it. Assay used: immunoSEQ multiplex PCR; TCRdb lists only in-frame clones, some missing. The sample has 41,000 or so clones, 60% to 85% seen once; the top ten hold approximately 6.7%. The sample comes from a study of a mutant IDH1 vaccine in newly diagnosed glioma. Study in general: At weeks 1, 3, 5, 7, 11, 15, 19 and 23, patients received a vaccination, eight in all. Radiotherapy alone preceded vaccination by 4-6 weeks; alternatively, vaccination started with temozolomide cycles. Previous care, which was radiotherapy, temozolomide, or both, most often involved both. Patients under treatment included around 60% males and 37.5% females and had a mean age of approximately 44 years.

Germline assignment: CDR1 SQVTM and CDR2 ANQGSEA. The CDR3 totals 14 residues. Losses at the gene ends were 7 bases for V and 10 bases for J; bases not matched to a gene: 14. The time point was: week 23, last vaccination. The content of each vaccine dose was 300 ug of mutant IDH1 20-mer peptide, and topical imiquimod accompanied it. This receptor was taken from a woman in her forties with glioma. Some clones in this sample may be carry-over from other donors' samples. This material consisted of PBMCs, taken from a glioma patient whose treatment included an IDH1 peptide vaccine. The chain couples TRBV29-1 to TRBJ2-1; 9 bases match TRBD1. CDR3 nucleotides: TGCAGCGCCTCCAGGGACAGGGAAGCGCTGGAGCAGTTCTTC. This translates into CSASRDREALEQFF.